What follows are 32 T cell receptor beta chains derived from one specimen sequenced in a study of cytomegalovirus exposure and HLA in healthy donors. TCRdb keeps only in-frame clones here, not all; method: immunoSEQ multiplex PCR. Here the sample spans approximately 60,000 clones, 85% to 95% being singletons. The source material was PBMCs. The source is a woman aged 18-29 years in good health and CMV-seronegative.

This chain links TRBV7-2 with TRBJ2-7; 7 bases fit TRBD2. The CDR3 runs to 14 residues. The trim removed 5 bases at V and 4 bases at J, leaving 8 bases unmatched. Looked up from germline, CDR1 is SGHTA and CDR2 is FQGNSA. The CDR3 spells CASSASSGPYEQYV. The CDR3 DNA reads as TGTGCCAGCAGCGCATCTAGCGGTCCTTACGAGCAGTACGTC.

This sequence joins TRBV11-2 and TRBJ2-2; D gene uncertain. This CDR3 is built from 15 residues. Trimming shortened V by 1 base and J by 2 bases, and 8 bases separated the two germline ends. The V gene's germline CDR1 is SGHAT and CDR2 FQNNGV. The CDR3 loop is CASSLGVVNTGELFF. The CDR3 DNA is TGTGCCAGCAGCTTAGGTGTAGTCAACACCGGGGAGCTGTTTTTT.

This chain uses TRBV4-1 with TRBJ2-7; a weak D match, TRBD1 (5 bases). The V and J ends lost 1 base and 6 bases respectively, with 10 bases between them. The CDR3 covers 13 residues. The germline V gene has CDR1 MGHRA and CDR2 YSYEKL. As DNA, the CDR3 is TGCGCCAGCAGCCAAGTCCCCAGGGCCGAGCAGTACGTC. It encodes CASSQVPRAEQYV.

CDR3 DNA: TGTGCTAGTGGTTTCGGGTCGGGACAGAAGAACACTGAAGCTTTCTTT. Protein: CASGFGSGQKNTEAFF. The V call is TRBV12-5, the J call TRBJ1-1, with TRBD1 matching 7 bases. There are 16 residues in the CDR3. V trimming: 3 bases; J trimming: 1 base; junction bases outside the gene matches: 8. Germline CDR1 LGHNT, CDR2 FRNRAP. Filled out from reference TRBV12-5 and TRBJ1-1, the complete variable domain reads DARVTQTPRHKVTEMGQEVTMRCQPILGHNTVFWYRQTMMQGLELLAYFRNRAPLDDSGMPKDRFSAEMPDATLATLKIQPSEPRDSAVYFCASGFGSGQKNTEAFFGQGTRLTVV.

V usage is TRBV5-1 and J usage is TRBJ1-4; 8 bases fit TRBD1. This CDR3 spans 14 amino acids. With V trimmed by 1 base and J by 7 bases, 3 bases remained unmatched. Germline lookup yields CDR1 SGHRS and CDR2 YFSETQ. Here the CDR3 reads CASSLWTGSEKLFF. CDR3 in DNA: TGCGCCAGCAGCTTGTGGACAGGGTCTGAAAAACTGTTTTTT.

The chain couples TRBV5-4 to TRBJ2-2; a weak D match, TRBD2 (6 bases). This CDR3 spans 14 amino acids. Germline V CDR1 and CDR2: SGHNT, YYREEE (reference sequence). The germline V and J ends were trimmed by 4 bases and 1 base, with 8 bases remaining between them. The CDR3 here is CASSAGRNTGELFF. In DNA, the CDR3 is TGTGCCAGCAGCGCGGGAAGGAACACCGGGGAGCTGTTTTTT.

CDR3 bases: TGTGCCAGCAGGAAACTGGGCCACACAGATACGCAGTATTTT. Translated: CASRKLGHTDTQYF. The rearrangement uses TRBV7-2 and TRBJ2-3; D remains ambiguous. Germline lookup yields CDR1 SGHTA and CDR2 FQGNSA. This CDR3 spans 14 amino acids. V was clipped by 6 bases and J by 2 bases, with 12 bases between them.

The rearrangement uses TRBV19 and TRBJ2-1; TRBD2 matches 11 bases. From germline, CDR1 is LNHDA and CDR2 SQIVND (reference sequence). V lost 5 bases and J lost 8; bases outside the gene matches: 14. CDR3 size: 17 residues. The chain's CDR3 is CASSPSRLAGRFDEQFF. DNA of the CDR3: TGTGCCAGTAGTCCCTCCAGACTAGCGGGACGTTTTGATGAGCAGTTCTTC. Drawing the rest from reference TRBV19 and TRBJ2-1, the complete variable domain is DGGITQSPKYLFRKEGQNVTLSCEQNLNHDAMYWYRQDPGQGLRLIYYSQIVNDFQKGDIAEGYSVSREKKESFPLTVTSAQKNPTAFYLCASSPSRLAGRFDEQFFGPGTRLTVL.

The chain couples TRBV4-3 to TRBJ2-1, with D maybe TRBD2 (5 bases). The CDR3 sequence is 13 residues long. From germline, CDR1 is LGHNA and CDR2 YSLEER. V gave up 1 base and J gave up 8 bases, with 9 bases separating them. The CDR3 sequence: CASSQAEGYEQFF. The CDR3 DNA is TGCGCCAGCAGCCAAGCCGAGGGCTATGAGCAGTTCTTC.

The chain carries TRBV7-9 and TRBJ2-3; 13 bases are a match to TRBD2. V lost 5 bases and J lost 2; bases outside the gene matches: 10. The CDR3 is 18 amino acids. Germline V CDR1 and CDR2: SEHNR, FQNEAQ (reference sequence). The DNA of the CDR3 is TGTGCCAGCAGCACCCGCCGACTAGCGGGGGGAAACACAGATACGCAGTATTTT. Protein product: CASSTRRLAGGNTDTQYF. The variable domain in full, with the rest retrieved from reference TRBV7-9 and TRBJ2-3, is DTGVSQNPRHKITKRGQNVTFRCDPISEHNRLYWYRQTLGQGPEFLTYFQNEAQLEKSRLLSDRFSAERPKGSFSTLEIQRTEQGDSAMYLCASSTRRLAGGNTDTQYFGPGTRLTVL.

This sequence joins TRBV5-6 and TRBJ2-5; D possibly corresponds to TRBD2 (6 bases). This CDR3 region has 15 residues. Trimming took 1 base from V and 2 from J, leaving 12 bases between them. Per germline, CDR1 SGHDT and CDR2 YYEEEE. The CDR3 spells CASSLFGRGQETQYF. CDR3 bases: TGTGCCAGCAGCTTGTTTGGGCGGGGTCAAGAGACCCAGTACTTC.

The CDR3, as DNA: TGTGCCAGTATACAGGGCGCAAAGCTGGCTTTCTTT. It translates to CASIQGAKLAFF. This chain connects TRBV30 to TRBJ1-1; possible D gene TRBD1, 6 bases. The CDR3 spans 12 residues. Germline CDR1 is GTSNPN and CDR2 is SVGIG (reference sequence). Trimming took off 8 bases at V and 11 bases at J, with 21 bases between the two ends.

The chain couples TRBV27 to TRBJ1-5, with no clear D. From germline, CDR1 is MNHEY and CDR2 SMNVEV (reference sequence). The CDR3 extends over 13 amino acids. Trimming shortened V by 4 bases and J by 1 base, and 5 bases separated the two germline ends. The CDR3 reads CASSSGSNQPQHF. Written as DNA, the CDR3 is TGTGCCAGCAGTTCGGGGAGCAATCAGCCCCAGCATTTT.

This rearrangement joins TRBV7-2 to TRBJ2-3; 13 bases agree with TRBD2. The V and J ends lost 4 bases and 5 bases, in that order; junction bases with no gene match: 6. The CDR3 is 16 residues long. CDR1 is SGHTA, CDR2 FQGNSA, per germline. DNA for the CDR3: TGTGCCAGCAGCTCAGGACTAGCGGGGGAAGAAGATACGCAGTATTTT. Translation: CASSSGLAGEEDTQYF.

This chain connects TRBV6-6 to TRBJ2-3; 8 bases agree with TRBD1. The CDR3 sequence is 14 residues long. After removal of 5 bases from V and 7 bases from J, the junction contained 8 bases not matched to a gene. Looked up from germline, CDR1 is MNHNY and CDR2 is SVGAGI (reference sequence). Here the CDR3 reads CASSGQGGAYTQYF. The CDR3 DNA follows: TGTGCCAGCAGTGGACAGGGTGGGGCATATACGCAGTATTTT.

This clone turned up a few times. This rearrangement joins TRBV6-4 to TRBJ2-6; no clear D gene. Germline V gives CDR1 MRHNA, CDR2 SNTAGT. The CDR3 totals 14 residues. V lost 2 bases and J lost 13, with 15 bases in between. The chain's CDR3 is CASSDEAAASVLTF. Here the CDR3 DNA reads TGTGCCAGCAGTGACGAGGCCGCCGCCAGTGTCCTGACTTTC.

The chain recombines TRBV9 with TRBJ2-3; 8 nucleotides line up with TRBD1. The CDR3 totals 14 residues. Germline CDR1 SGDLS, CDR2 YYNGEE. The V segment lost 0 bases and the J segment 6 bases; nucleotides outside the gene matches: 3. The CDR3 nucleotides are TGTGCCAGCAGCGTAGTTTGGGACAGGGATACGCAGTATTTT. Encoded protein: CASSVVWDRDTQYF.

The V gene is TRBV18, the J gene TRBJ1-3; the match to TRBD1 covers 7 bases. The CDR3 has 16 amino acids. V lost 3 bases to trimming and J lost 1 base; unmatched junction nucleotides: 6. The V gene's germline CDR1 is KGHSH and CDR2 LQKENI. CDR3 sequence: CASSPEPGQSGNTIYF. For the CDR3, the DNA is TGTGCCAGCTCACCGGAGCCGGGACAGTCTGGAAACACCATATATTTT. Full variable domain (rest looked up from reference TRBV18 and TRBJ1-3): NAGVMQNPRHLVRRRGQEARLRCSPMKGHSHVYWYRQLPEEGLKFMVYLQKENIIDESGMPKERFSAEFPKEGPSILRIQQVVRGDSAAYFCASSPEPGQSGNTIYFGEGSWLTVV.

This CDR3 is CASSYSTSGTDTQYF. In nucleotides, the CDR3 is TGTGCCAGCAGTTACTCGACTAGCGGCACAGATACGCAGTATTTT. The V and J genes are TRBV6-5 and TRBJ2-3; TRBD2 matches at 8 bases. Germline CDR1 reads MNHEY; CDR2 reads SVGAGI. This CDR3 contains 15 residues. Unmatched junction bases numbered 0, after V lost 0 bases and J lost 1 base.

The V gene is TRBV7-8, the J gene TRBJ1-1, with 8 bases matching TRBD1. Germline CDR1 reads SGHVS; CDR2 reads FQNEAQ. Trimming at V came to 7 bases and at J to 2 bases, leaving 9 bases not matched to a gene. The CDR3 consists of 15 residues. The CDR3 reads CASIQHRGRNTEAFF. The CDR3 coding sequence is TGTGCCAGCATCCAACACAGGGGGAGAAACACTGAAGCTTTCTTT.

This clone was recorded once. The chain has TRBV7-7 and TRBJ2-2, with 7 bases that match TRBD1. Germline CDR1 reads SSHAT; CDR2 reads FNYEAQ (reference sequence). V dropped 5 bases and J dropped 4; count of bases not matched to a gene: 7. This CDR3 spans 15 amino acids. In nucleotides, the CDR3 is TGTGCCAGCAGCACAGACAGGGTTGGCACCGGGGAGCTGTTTTTT. As protein: CASSTDRVGTGELFF.

The chain uses TRBV2 and TRBJ2-2; TRBD2 aligns across 7 bases. This CDR3 region has 14 residues. The trim removed 7 bases at V and 6 bases at J, leaving 8 bases unmatched. Germline lookup yields CDR1 SNHLY and CDR2 FYNNEI. CDR3 sequence (DNA): TGTGCCAGCAACGCCGGGACTATGTCCGGGGAGCTGTTTTTT. Its translation is CASNAGTMSGELFF.

V and J are TRBV18 and TRBJ2-2; TRBD2 matches at 14 bases. Germline CDR1 KGHSH, CDR2 LQKENI. V lost 6 bases to trimming and J lost 7 bases; unmatched junction nucleotides: 4. The CDR3 runs 15 residues. The CDR3 reads CASSLGLAGGGELFF. CDR3 sequence (DNA): TGTGCCAGCTCCCTCGGACTAGCGGGAGGCGGGGAGCTGTTTTTT.

V is TRBV10-2 and J is TRBJ2-5, with a tentative D call TRBD2 (6 bases). The V gene's germline CDR1 is WSHSY and CDR2 SAAADI. V dropped 2 bases and J dropped 5 bases, with 15 bases sitting between them. CDR3 length: 15 residues. CDR3 sequence reads: CASSEVLFGSETQYF. CDR3 bases: TGCGCCAGCAGTGAGGTGTTGTTCGGGAGTGAGACCCAGTACTTC.

The genes are TRBV4-2 and TRBJ2-1; perhaps TRBD2 as D (7 bases). Between the trimmed V and J ends, which lost 1 base and 10 bases, there was a span of 11 bases. The CDR3 covers 13 residues. CDR1 LGHNA and CDR2 YNFKEQ come from the germline V gene. The CDR3 here is CASSQAGGWEQFF. In DNA form, the CDR3 reads TGTGCCAGCAGCCAAGCGGGGGGCTGGGAGCAGTTCTTC.

The rearrangement joins TRBV27 to TRBJ2-1; 8 nucleotides line up with TRBD1. CDR1 is MNHEY, CDR2 SMNVEV, per germline (reference sequence). The J segment lost 4 bases and the V segment lost 8 bases, leaving 7 bases of the junction unmatched. This CDR3 is 14 amino acids long. The CDR3 coding sequence is TGTGCCAGCGGACAGGGAACGAGGTACAATGAGCAGTTCTTC. The encoded protein is CASGQGTRYNEQFF.

The V gene is TRBV10-3, the J gene TRBJ1-3; D is uncertain. Trimming left V 7 bases short and J 2 bases short, with 18 bases between. Germline CDR1 reads ENHRY; CDR2 reads SYGVKD. The CDR3 has 16 amino acids. CDR3 region: CAITAGNLGTGNTIYF. The CDR3 DNA follows: TGTGCCATCACAGCCGGGAACCTCGGAACTGGAAACACCATATATTTT.

The rearrangement links TRBV14 to TRBJ1-1; possible D gene TRBD1, 5 bases. Looked up from germline, CDR1 is SGHDN and CDR2 is FVKESK. The V end was cut by 4 bases, the J end by 4 bases, with 10 bases between. The CDR3 spans 13 residues. The CDR3 coding sequence is TGTGCCAGCAGCCTAAGTAGGGGCACTGAAGCTTTCTTT. As protein: CASSLSRGTEAFF.

The chain joins TRBV27 to TRBJ2-7; 7 bases agree with TRBD1. From germline, CDR1 is MNHEY and CDR2 SMNVEV (reference sequence). The V segment lost 3 bases and the J segment 3 bases; nucleotides outside the gene matches: 2. CDR3 length: 13 residues. Here the CDR3 DNA reads TGTGCCAGCAGTTTTGGGACAGACTACGAGCAGTACTTC. This sequence encodes CASSFGTDYEQYF.

This chain links TRBV10-3 with TRBJ2-1; a weak D match, TRBD2 (5 bases). This CDR3 is built from 14 residues. Germline V gene data show CDR1 as ENHRY and CDR2 as SYGVKD. V was shortened by 2 bases and J by 10 bases, with 15 bases between the two germline ends. CDR3 in DNA: TGTGCCATCAGTGAGACTTTTCCGGGGAAGGAGCAGTTCTTC. It yields the protein CAISETFPGKEQFF.

The chain joins TRBV5-6 to TRBJ2-3; D is unresolved. Germline assignment: CDR1 SGHDT and CDR2 YYEEEE. V lost 0 bases and J 0 bases, leaving 5 bases between the germline ends. CDR3 length: 14 residues. The CDR3 here is CASSLALSTDTQYF. CDR3 bases: TGTGCCAGCAGCTTGGCCTTAAGCACAGATACGCAGTATTTT.

The chain links TRBV27 to TRBJ2-2, with 9 bases fitting TRBD1. The V gene end was trimmed by 5 bases and the J gene end by 6 bases; junction bases not matched to a gene: 7. Germline V gene lookup returns CDR1 MNHEY and CDR2 SMNVEV (reference sequence). The CDR3 runs to 15 residues. This CDR3 is CASSPDRGNSGELFF. CDR3 in DNA: TGTGCCAGCAGTCCCGACAGGGGGAATTCCGGGGAGCTGTTTTTT.